This T cell receptor beta chain came from a study of T cell repertoires in cytomegalovirus infection. Looking at the study overall: Shared public TCR beta signatures pointed to both CMV infection and a matching HLA type. Study-wide results and caveats: Accumulated public TCR beta family frequency recognized individuals carrying CMV together with the relevant HLA. Ex vivo responses were dominated by HLA-C-restricted CMV-specific TCR beta clonotypes.

TCRdb reanalysed the reads using MiXCR and keeps one entry per CDR3 protein. This sample has about 210,000 distinct CDR3 sequences; around 6.6% occur once, and the top ten carry 5.5% to 6.5%. There are a few counts of this clonotype. Its cognate antigen is unknown. The germline gives CDR1 DFQATT, CDR2 SNEGSKA (reference sequence). The CDR3 consists of 13 residues. Losses at the gene ends were 3 bases for V and 4 bases for J; bases not matched to a gene: 4. V usage is TRBV20-1 and J usage is TRBJ2-5; 8 bases align to TRBD2. This clonotype originated in a human donor in good health (CMV status not recorded). Some clones in this sample may be carry-over from other donors' samples. The sequenced sample consisted of PBMCs. CDR3 protein: CSASSGAVETQYF. In DNA, the CDR3 is TGCAGTGCTAGTAGCGGGGCAGTAGAGACCCAGTACTTC.